A single TCR beta chain is shown here with its context. Its antigen is unknown. The source of the sample is a study of shared clonotypes between healthy human individuals. Study-level information: The people who gave samples were two women and a few men aged 18 to 49. Whole-study results and caveats: Generally, naive subsets (rather than memory subsets) showed larger estimated richness.

Here immunoSEQ multiplex PCR was the method, and the copy in TCRdb shows in-frame clones only, minus some. The table includes 1.6 million or so clones, approximately 98.5% detected once. CD4+ cells underwent separation, giving CD45RA+ naive and CD45RA-negative memory subsets. The CDR3 is 12 amino acids. Germline assignment: CDR1 KGHSH and CDR2 LQKENI. Trimming removed 2 bases from V and 7 bases from J, with 9 bases in between. This clonotype was obtained from a young man in good health. Sequencing was carried out using naive CD4+ T cells sorted from blood. Subset here: CD45RA+ positively selected. V is TRBV18 and J is TRBJ2-7; D not certain. The CDR3 DNA is TGTGCCAGCTCACCAGCGGAAAAAGAGCAGTACTTC. This translates into CASSPAEKEQYF.